These 5 T cell receptor beta chains share one sample of origin, sequenced in a study of cytomegalovirus exposure and HLA in healthy donors. Sequenced by immunoSEQ multiplex PCR; TCRdb stores in-frame clones only, minus some. The repertoire holds 150,000 to 200,000 clones, with around 96% as singletons. The sequenced sample consisted of PBMCs. Receptor source: a woman aged 18-29 years in good health and CMV-seronegative.

V and J are TRBV11-2 and TRBJ2-2; TRBD1 matches at 7 bases. Trimming removed 6 bases from V and 6 bases from J; junction bases left unmatched: 7. Per the germline V gene, CDR1 is SGHAT and CDR2 is FQNNGV. The CDR3 is 14 amino acids. The CDR3 reads CASSSNTGAGELFF. CDR3 nucleotides: TGTGCCAGCAGTTCGAACACAGGGGCCGGGGAGCTGTTTTTT.

This chain links TRBV7-2 with TRBJ2-5; D gene uncertain. There are 15 residues in the CDR3. Between the trimmed V and J ends, which lost 5 bases and 1 base, there was a span of 14 bases. CDR1 is SGHTA, CDR2 FQGNSA, per germline. CDR3 DNA: TGTGCCAGCAGCCCCACGGTCGGTAGCCAAGAGACCCAGTACTTC. Protein sequence: CASSPTVGSQETQYF.

This clone has a single count. The rearrangement joins TRBV5-1 to TRBJ2-2; D is possibly TRBD2 (5 bases). Trimming removed 2 bases at V and 6 bases at J, with 14 bases between. Germline V gene data show CDR1 as SGHRS and CDR2 as YFSETQ. This CDR3 contains 15 residues. The CDR3 DNA reads as TGCGCCAGCAGCTTTACACTAGGTCAGGCCGGGGAGCTGTTTTTT. The encoded protein is CASSFTLGQAGELFF.

The chain couples TRBV5-1 to TRBJ1-6, with D uncertain. V was shortened by 5 bases and J by 1 base, with 13 bases between the two germline ends. Germline assignment: CDR1 SGHRS and CDR2 YFSETQ. The CDR3 has 16 amino acids. CDR3 amino acids: CASSYTGGSYNSPLHF. In DNA, the CDR3 is TGCGCCAGCAGTTATACCGGCGGATCCTATAATTCACCCCTCCACTTT.

The rearrangement uses TRBV10-3 and TRBJ2-3, with TRBD1 as a possible D gene (6 bases). V was clipped by 2 bases and J by 0 bases, with 9 bases between them. The CDR3 extends over 15 amino acids. Germline values: CDR1 ENHRY, CDR2 SYGVKD. The CDR3 region is CAISEDTGSTDTQYF. CDR3 coding DNA: TGTGCCATCAGTGAGGATACAGGGAGCACAGATACGCAGTATTTT.